The T cell receptor (beta chain) under discussion was sequenced for a study of PD-1 blockade in classical Hodgkin lymphoma (dated by TCRdb to 2020 to 2021). Background for the entire study: Nivolumab dosing was 3 mg/kg intravenously every 2 weeks, continuing until either disease progression or unacceptable toxicity. To define a peripheral blood immune signature of response to PD-1 blockade in classical Hodgkin lymphoma, the study combined TCR beta sequencing with CyTOF. Study-level results and caveats: Only a single clinical trial cohort was studied, and what caused the repertoire differences, possibly disease activity or prior therapy, remained undefined. By C4D1, a significant rise was seen in CD4+ TCR diversity but not in CD8+ TCR diversity (p=0.0027 vs p=0.16), and the rise was most apparent among complete responders (p=0.02). Diversity was lower in patients who began nivolumab less than 1 year after ASCT, so these patients were left out of later analyses to avoid confounding by immune reconstitution. Baseline diversity similar to that of newly diagnosed patients was observed in trial patients achieving complete response, whereas significantly lower diversity was observed in partial responders and progressors. Baseline TCR diversity was reported to be lower in newly diagnosed patients than in healthy donors and to be lower still in relapsed/refractory patients.

A single count supports this clone. Its antigen remains unidentified. Within one base of it there is no much larger clone, and no base qualities were kept. What this sample's time point label stands for: cycle 1 day 1 (C1D1), immediately before nivolumab initiation. All trial patients had relapsed after autologous stem cell transplantation, with cohorts A, B and C differing in prior brentuximab vedotin exposure. Magnetic negative selection with a Miltenyi CD4+ T cell isolation kit was used to purify CD4+ T cells from thawed PBMCs. The trial cohort included some 53 patients with relapsed/refractory classical Hodgkin lymphoma, and each patient had a best overall response of complete response, partial response or progressive disease. In the multi-cohort phase II CheckMate 205 trial, trial patients received single-agent nivolumab. Best overall response was determined by an independent review committee according to the 2007 International Working Group response criteria. PBMCs from the trial were collected at three points: immediately before nivolumab initiation (C1D1), and during therapy at cycle 2 day 1 and cycle 4 day 1. Peripheral blood was collected in 8 mL Vacutainer Cell Preparation Tubes, from which PBMCs were isolated by centrifugation and then cryopreserved. Purified CD4+ and CD8+ fractions were prepared only for cases where an additional PBMC sample was available. Magnetically labelled cells were depleted on LS columns in a quadroMACS separator, and the flow-through was collected as the purified fraction.

Genomic DNA was isolated using the Qiagen DNeasy kit from unsorted PBMCs as well as from negatively selected CD4+ and CD8+ fractions. Using primers that anneal to V and J segments, immunoSEQ multiplex PCR amplified the TCR beta CDR3 regions. A synthetic immune receptor repertoire was used to minimize amplification bias, and any remaining bias was removed computationally after sequencing. The paper's processing steps were these. Repertoire diversity was quantified as the Shannon entropy index using custom Python scripts. Unsorted, CD4+ and CD8+ repertoires were analyzed separately, except in combined analyses where CD4+ and CD8+ sequences were merged in silico. Clonal expansion was defined as at least a 2-fold frequency increase after treatment relative to C1D1, with a pseudocount of 0.5 for undetected baseline clones. Clones with 0 or 1 copy at C1D1 were defined as singleton clones, while clones with 2 or more copies were defined as non-singleton clones. Clones expanded in unsorted samples were labelled as CD4+, CD8+ or unknown by matching protein sequences in sorted samples from the same patient. Wilcoxon tests on paired samples were used to test changes in diversity from C1D1 to C4D1. TCRdb carries this immuneACCESS record with in-frame sequences only. Its versions omit some clonotypes, under half of them owing to an unresolved V gene in the studies checked, with the rest unexplained. V, J and clone size derive from that table, while D and trimming were established from the DNA sequence. This sample comprises tens of thousands of clones, over 80% of them detected only once. More than 1.5% of the sample comes from the top ten.

The germline V gene supplies CDR1 SGHTS and CDR2 YDEGEE. V ends up 2 bases short and J 2 bases short, with an unmatched junction base count of 6. Inclusive of the bounding cysteine and phenylalanine, the CDR3 is 16 residues long. Only CDR3 DNA remains: 48 bases, in frame from the first base. This sample comprised CD4+ T cells from blood, obtained at baseline. The receptor's source is a human donor with classical Hodgkin lymphoma. Rearrangement joined TRBV5-8 to TRBJ2-7; the central 11 bases match TRBD1. The CDR3 loop reads CASSFSGTGGTYEQYF. The DNA sequence is given as TGTGCCAGCAGCTTCTCCGGGACAGGGGGAACCTACGAGCAGTACTTC.